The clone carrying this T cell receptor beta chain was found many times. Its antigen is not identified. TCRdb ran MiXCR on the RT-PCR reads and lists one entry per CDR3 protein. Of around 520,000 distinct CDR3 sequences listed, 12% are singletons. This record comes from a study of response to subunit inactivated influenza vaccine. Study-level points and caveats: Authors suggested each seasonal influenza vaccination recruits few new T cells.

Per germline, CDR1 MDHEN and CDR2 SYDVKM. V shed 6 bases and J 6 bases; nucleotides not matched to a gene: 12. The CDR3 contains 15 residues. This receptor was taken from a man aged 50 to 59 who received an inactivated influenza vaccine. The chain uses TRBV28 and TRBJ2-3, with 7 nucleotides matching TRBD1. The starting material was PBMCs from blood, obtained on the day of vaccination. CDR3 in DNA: TGTGCCAGCAGATTGAACAGGGGCTGGGGGGATACGCAGTATTTT. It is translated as CASRLNRGWGDTQYF.